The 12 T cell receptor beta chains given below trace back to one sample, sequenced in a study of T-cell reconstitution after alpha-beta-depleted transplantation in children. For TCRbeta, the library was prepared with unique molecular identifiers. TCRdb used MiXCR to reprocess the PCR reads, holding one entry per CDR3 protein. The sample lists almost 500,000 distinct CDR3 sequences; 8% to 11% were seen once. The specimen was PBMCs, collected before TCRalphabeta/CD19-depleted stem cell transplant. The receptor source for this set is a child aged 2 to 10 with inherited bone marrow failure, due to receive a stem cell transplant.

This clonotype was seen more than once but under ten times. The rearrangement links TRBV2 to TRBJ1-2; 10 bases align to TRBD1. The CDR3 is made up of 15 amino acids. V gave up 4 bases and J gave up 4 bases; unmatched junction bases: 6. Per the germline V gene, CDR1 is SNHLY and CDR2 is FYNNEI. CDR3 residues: CASSGPGQGVYGYTF. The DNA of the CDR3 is TGTGCCAGCAGTGGCCCTGGACAGGGGGTCTATGGCTACACCTTC.

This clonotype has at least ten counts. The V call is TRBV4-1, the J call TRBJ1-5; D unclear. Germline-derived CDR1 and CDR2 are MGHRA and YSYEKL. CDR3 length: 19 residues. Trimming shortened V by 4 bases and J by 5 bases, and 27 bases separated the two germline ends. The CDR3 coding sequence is TGCGCCAGCAGCCCGGTCCGATTTAGGGATAAGGAGTGGGATCAGCCCCAGCATTTT. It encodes CASSPVRFRDKEWDQPQHF.

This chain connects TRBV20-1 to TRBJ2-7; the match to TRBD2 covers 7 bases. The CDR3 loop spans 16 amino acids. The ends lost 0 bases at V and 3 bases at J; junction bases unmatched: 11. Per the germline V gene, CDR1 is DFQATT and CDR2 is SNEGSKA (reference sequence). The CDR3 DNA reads TGCAGTGCTAGAGATTATCAGGGACTACCATTCTACGAGCAGTACTTC. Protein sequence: CSARDYQGLPFYEQYF.

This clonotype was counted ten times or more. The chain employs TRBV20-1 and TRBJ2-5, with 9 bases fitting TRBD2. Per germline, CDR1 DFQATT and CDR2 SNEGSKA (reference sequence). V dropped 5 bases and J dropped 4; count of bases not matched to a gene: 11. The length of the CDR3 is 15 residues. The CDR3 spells CSASTPGLAGETQYF. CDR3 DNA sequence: TGCAGTGCTTCTACCCCGGGACTAGCAGGAGAGACCCAGTACTTC.

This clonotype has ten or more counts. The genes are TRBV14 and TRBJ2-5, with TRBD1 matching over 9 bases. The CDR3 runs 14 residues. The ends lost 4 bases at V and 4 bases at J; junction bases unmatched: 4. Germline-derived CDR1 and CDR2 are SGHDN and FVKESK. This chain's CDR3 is CASSRLTGGETQYF. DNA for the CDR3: TGTGCCAGCAGCCGCCTGACAGGGGGAGAGACCCAGTACTTC.

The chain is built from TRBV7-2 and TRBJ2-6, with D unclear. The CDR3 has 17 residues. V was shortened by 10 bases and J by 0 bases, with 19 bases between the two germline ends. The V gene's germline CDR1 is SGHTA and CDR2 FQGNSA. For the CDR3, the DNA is TGTGCCACCCAGCGCTTAAGGACGGACTCTGGGGCCAACGTCCTGACTTTC. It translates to CATQRLRTDSGANVLTF.

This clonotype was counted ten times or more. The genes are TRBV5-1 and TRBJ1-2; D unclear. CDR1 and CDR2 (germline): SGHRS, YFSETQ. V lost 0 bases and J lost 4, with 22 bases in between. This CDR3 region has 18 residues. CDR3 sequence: CASSLAPGGPSWAYGYTF. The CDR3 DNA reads TGCGCCAGCAGCTTGGCCCCAGGCGGACCGAGTTGGGCCTATGGCTACACCTTC.

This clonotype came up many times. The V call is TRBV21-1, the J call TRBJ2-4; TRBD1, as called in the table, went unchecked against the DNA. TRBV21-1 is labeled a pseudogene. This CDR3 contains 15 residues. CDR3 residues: CASRTRGGAKNIQYF. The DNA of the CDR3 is TGTGCCAGCAGAACGCGGGGGGGAGCCAAAAACATTCAGTACTTC.

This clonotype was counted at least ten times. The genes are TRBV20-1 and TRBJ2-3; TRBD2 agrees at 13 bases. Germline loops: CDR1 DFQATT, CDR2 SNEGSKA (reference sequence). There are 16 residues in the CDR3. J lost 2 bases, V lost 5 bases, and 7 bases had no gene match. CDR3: CSAPRTSGRPTDTQYF. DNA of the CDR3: TGCAGTGCTCCCCGGACTAGCGGGAGACCCACAGATACGCAGTATTTT.

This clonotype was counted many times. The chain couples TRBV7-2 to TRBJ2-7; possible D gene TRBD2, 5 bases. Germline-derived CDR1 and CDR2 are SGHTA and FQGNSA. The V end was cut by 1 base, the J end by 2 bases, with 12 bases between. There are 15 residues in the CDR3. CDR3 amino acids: CASSLVSGGAYEQYF. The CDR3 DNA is TGTGCCAGCAGCTTAGTGAGCGGTGGTGCCTACGAGCAGTACTTC.

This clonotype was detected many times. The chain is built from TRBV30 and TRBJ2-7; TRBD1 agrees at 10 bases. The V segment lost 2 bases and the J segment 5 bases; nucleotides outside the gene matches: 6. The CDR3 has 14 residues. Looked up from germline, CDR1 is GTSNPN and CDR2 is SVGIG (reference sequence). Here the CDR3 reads CAWSLGTGDDEQYF. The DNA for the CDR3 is TGTGCCTGGAGTCTCGGGACAGGGGATGACGAGCAGTACTTC.

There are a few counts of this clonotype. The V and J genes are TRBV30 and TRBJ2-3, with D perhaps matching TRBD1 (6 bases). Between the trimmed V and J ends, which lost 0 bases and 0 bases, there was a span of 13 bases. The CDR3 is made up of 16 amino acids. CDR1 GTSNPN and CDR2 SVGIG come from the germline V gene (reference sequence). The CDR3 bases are TGTGCCTGGAGTGTAGGGCAGGGGCCTAGCACAGATACGCAGTATTTT. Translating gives CAWSVGQGPSTDTQYF.